This TCR beta chain was captured in a study of T cells in Graves' hyperthyroidism and ophthalmopathy. Study-level results: Separation of ophthalmopathy from stable hyperthyroidism was achieved by a 13 V-J model. Blood shared most expanded thyroid clonotypes above 0.001. Ophthalmopathy, as predicted by the model, came a median around 6.7 months after the prediction.

The V and J ends lost 7 bases and 4 bases respectively, with 16 bases between them. There are 14 residues in the CDR3. CDR1 and CDR2 (germline): ENHRY, SYGVKD. Pregnant or lactating patients were excluded, as were those with uncontrolled infection or other autoimmune disease. Amplification of TCR beta CDR3 regions used RNA as the template. With the HTBI primer set, the TCR CDR3 went through a first round of RT-PCR. TCRdb analysed the multiplex PCR reads with MiXCR anew, one entry per CDR3 protein. The repertoire has approximately 510,000 distinct CDR3 sequences, over 45% of them found once; the top ten carry about two fifths. Points on this clonotype: Antigen unknown.

The sequenced sample consisted of peripheral blood or thyroid tissue (not recorded which). This clonotype originated in an adult woman with Graves' disease, either hyperthyroidism or ophthalmopathy (not recorded which). The rearrangement joins TRBV10-3 to TRBJ1-2; maybe TRBD1 (6 bases). The CDR3 DNA sequence: TGTGCCATCACCAAGCAGGGGAGTACCTATGGCTACACCTTC. It is translated as CAITKQGSTYGYTF.